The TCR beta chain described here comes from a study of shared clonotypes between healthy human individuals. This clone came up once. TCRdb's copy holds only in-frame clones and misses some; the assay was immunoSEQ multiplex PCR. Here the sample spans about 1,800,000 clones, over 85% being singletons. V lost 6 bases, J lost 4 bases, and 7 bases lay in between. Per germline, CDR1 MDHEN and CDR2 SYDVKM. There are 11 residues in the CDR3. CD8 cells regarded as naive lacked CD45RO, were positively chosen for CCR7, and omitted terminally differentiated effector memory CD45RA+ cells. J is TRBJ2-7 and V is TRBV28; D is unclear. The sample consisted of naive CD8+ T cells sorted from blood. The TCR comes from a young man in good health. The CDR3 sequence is CASSHGYEQYF. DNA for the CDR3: TGTGCCAGCAGCCACGGGTACGAGCAGTACTTC.